This T cell receptor (beta chain) appears in the sequencing data of a study of blood T cells in healthy people across ages. Sample-barcoded 5' priming and a J-beta primer mix drove a second PCR of roughly 6 to 12 cycles. MiXCR was run by TCRdb on the 5' RACE reads, yielding one entry per CDR3 protein. The sample holds fewer than 800,000 distinct CDR3 sequences, approximately 50% seen once. The V and J ends lost 0 bases and 2 bases respectively, with 14 bases between them. Per the germline V gene, CDR1 is DFQATT and CDR2 is SNEGSKA (reference sequence). There are 15 residues in the CDR3. This TCR was sampled from a woman aged 55-75 years in good health. What was sequenced was blood. This chain uses TRBV20-1 with TRBJ2-7, with D possibly matching TRBD1 (6 bases). The CDR3 loop is CSARETGKGAYEQYF. The CDR3 DNA sequence: TGCAGTGCTAGAGAAACAGGGAAAGGGGCCTACGAGCAGTACTTC.